The clone carrying this T cell receptor beta chain has only a few counts. The antigen is not known. This sample was taken from a study of T-cell memory formation after mild COVID-19. Study-wide context: Among the donors, TCR clusters were largely specific to each donor.

The CDR3 runs 13 residues. CDR1 and CDR2 (germline): SEHNR, FQNEAQ (reference sequence). Trimming took 1 base from V and 3 from J, leaving 7 bases between them. Whole-study findings and limits: Researchers found some responding clones in pre-infection memory, a sign that cross-reactive memory joined.

After 5'RACE with constant-segment primers, TCR alpha and TCR beta cDNA libraries carrying sample barcodes and UMIs were obtained. MiXCR, run by TCRdb on the 5' RACE reads, gives a single entry per CDR3 protein. The sample lists around 300,000 distinct CDR3 sequences, approximately 7.6% occurring once. This TCR came from a man aged 18 to 30 who had mild COVID-19 (a few samples of this study predate the infection). Cell type and time point are not known. The specimen was PBMCs or a T cell subset sorted from them (not recorded which). V is TRBV7-9 and J is TRBJ2-7; D not resolved. CDR3 residues: CASSLGGHYEQYV. The CDR3 coding sequence is TGTGCCAGCAGCTTAGGAGGTCACTACGAGCAGTACGTC.